The 11 T cell receptor beta chains in this list originate from one sample, sequenced in a study of blood T cells in healthy people across ages. Combining a sample-barcoded 5' primer with a J-beta primer mix, a second PCR ran for roughly 6 to 12 cycles. From the 5' RACE reads, TCRdb called clonotypes with MiXCR, one entry per CDR3 protein. Among 1.5 million to 2 million distinct CDR3 sequences listed, approximately 28% were seen once. The source material was blood. These receptors originate from a woman in her thirties in good health.

This clonotype appeared many times. The J gene is TRBJ2-6, the V gene TRBV7-3, with a weak D call TRBD2 (5 bases). Per the germline V gene, CDR1 is SGHTA and CDR2 is FQGTGA. CDR3 size: 16 residues. V was cut by 5 bases and J by 2 bases, with 13 bases left in between. CDR3: CASSNIGLAGANVLTF. CDR3 DNA: TGTGCCAGCAGCAACATTGGACTGGCTGGGGCCAACGTCCTGACTTTC.

The V call is TRBV2, the J call TRBJ1-5; D gene ambiguous. V shed 7 bases and J shed 9 bases, with 16 bases lying between them. The CDR3 is 13 residues long. Looked up from germline, CDR1 is SNHLY and CDR2 is FYNNEI. The DNA of the CDR3 is TGTGCCAGCAAATCGGAAGCATCCTTGCCCCAGCATTTT. Its protein is CASKSEASLPQHF.

This chain links TRBV5-6 with TRBJ2-3; maybe TRBD1 (5 bases). V lost 0 bases and J lost 2, with 10 bases in between. This CDR3 region has 15 residues. Germline V gene data show CDR1 as SGHDT and CDR2 as YYEEEE. CDR3 amino acids: CASSLDSTATDTQYF. The DNA for the CDR3 is TGTGCCAGCAGCTTGGATTCGACAGCCACAGATACGCAGTATTTT. Looking up the rest from reference TRBV5-6 and TRBJ2-3 gives the full variable domain: DAGVTQSPTHLIKTRGQQVTLRCSPKSGHDTVSWYQQALGQGPQFIFQYYEEEERQRGNFPDRFSGHQFPNYSSELNVNALLLGDSALYLCASSLDSTATDTQYFGPGTRLTVL.

There are a few counts of this clonotype. The V gene is TRBV7-2, the J gene TRBJ1-1; a possible D gene is TRBD1 (5 bases). The CDR3 has 14 amino acids. Per the germline V gene, CDR1 is SGHTA and CDR2 is FQGNSA. Trimming shortened V by 5 bases and J by 11 bases, and 21 bases separated the two germline ends. In DNA form, the CDR3 reads TGTGCCAGCAGCAGAAGACCGGGGGGTGTGTGGGCTTTCTTT. It encodes CASSRRPGGVWAFF.

CDR3 sequence (DNA): TGCAGTGCTAGAGATTATATTGGACCGGACGGCTACACCTTC. Translated: CSARDYIGPDGYTF. J is TRBJ1-2 and V is TRBV20-1; D gene uncertain. V was cut by 0 bases and J by 8 bases, with 16 bases left in between. The CDR3 has 14 amino acids. From germline, CDR1 is DFQATT and CDR2 SNEGSKA (reference sequence).

Turning to this clonotype: Given a much more abundant clone one base away, this may be a read error. The chain carries TRBV7-2 and TRBJ2-1, with 11 bases lining up with TRBD2. In germline, CDR1 is SGHTA, CDR2 FQGNSA. The length of the CDR3 is 16 residues. V trimming: 5 bases; J trimming: 9 bases; junction bases outside the gene matches: 12. The CDR3 DNA follows: TGTGCCAGCAGCCTTTGGGGACTAGCGGTGGTAGGTGAGCAGTTCTTC. It translates to CASSLWGLAVVGEQFF.

This clonotype was seen a few times. An end of the junction differs from the germline gene, which may be a read error. This rearrangement joins TRBV7-2 to TRBJ2-3; either TRBD1 or TRBD2 may fit D (6 bases each). The CDR3 is 17 residues long. The germline V gene encodes CDR1 SGHTA and CDR2 FQGNSA. This CDR3 reads CASSLATGSPSTDTQYF. CDR3 nucleotides: TGTGCCAGCAGCCTAGCGACAGGTTCCCCTAGCACAGATACGCAGTATTTT. The full variable domain, its missing parts supplied by reference TRBV7-2 and TRBJ2-3, is GAGVSQSPSNKVTEKGKDVELRCDPISGHTALYWYRQSLGQGLEFLIYFQGNSAPDKSGLPSDRFSAERTGGSVSTLTIQRTQQEDSAVYLCASSLATGSPSTDTQYFGPGTRLTVL.

There are a few counts of this clonotype. The chain carries TRBV9 and TRBJ2-7; 9 nucleotides line up with TRBD1. The V gene end was trimmed by 2 bases and the J gene end by 6 bases; junction bases not matched to a gene: 9. Germline lookup yields CDR1 SGDLS and CDR2 YYNGEE. The CDR3 contains 15 residues. The CDR3 DNA sequence: TGTGCCAGCAGCGTCTCCGGGACAGGGTTTTCCGAGCAGTACTTC. Translating it yields CASSVSGTGFSEQYF.

This chain uses TRBV20-1 with TRBJ2-5, with D perhaps TRBD1 (6 bases). The CDR3 sequence is 16 residues long. V was cut by 1 base and J by 4 bases, with 19 bases left in between. Germline CDR1 is DFQATT and CDR2 is SNEGSKA (reference sequence). CDR3 coding DNA: TGCAGTGCTAGAGCTCAGACAGGAAGAGGAGGAGAGACCCAGTACTTC. Protein: CSARAQTGRGGETQYF.

This clonotype was recorded a few times. The V call is TRBV3-1, the J call TRBJ2-6; D is possibly TRBD1 or TRBD2 (6 bases each). V was cut by 0 bases and J by 6 bases, with 15 bases left in between. Germline CDR1 LGHDT, CDR2 YNNKEL (reference sequence). The CDR3 is made up of 17 amino acids. The CDR3 sequence: CASSQDLSWGAANVLTF. As DNA, the CDR3 is TGTGCCAGCAGCCAAGATCTAAGCTGGGGGGCGGCCAACGTCCTGACTTTC. The full variable domain, its missing parts supplied by reference TRBV3-1 and TRBJ2-6, is DTAVSQTPKYLVTQMGNDKSIKCEQNLGHDTMYWYKQDSKKFLKIMFSYNNKELIINETVPNRFSPKSPDKAHLNLHINSLELGDSAVYFCASSQDLSWGAANVLTFGAGSRLTVL.

The chain has TRBV27 and TRBJ2-7, with D possibly being TRBD1 (6 bases). Germline lookup yields CDR1 MNHEY and CDR2 SMNVEV (reference sequence). The CDR3 covers 13 residues. Between the trimmed V and J ends, which lost 6 bases and 6 bases, there was a span of 15 bases. CDR3 in amino acids: CASSQGGEAEQYF. The CDR3 region has the DNA TGTGCCAGCAGCCAAGGGGGTGAAGCCGAGCAGTACTTC.